A single sample gave rise to the 16 T cell receptor beta chains below, sequenced in a study of T-cell memory formation after mild COVID-19. TCRdb re-called the 5' RACE reads through MiXCR, storing one row per CDR3 protein. The table has roughly 510,000 distinct CDR3 sequences, roughly a sixth seen once. What was sequenced was PBMCs or a T cell subset sorted from them (not recorded which). These receptors were taken from an adult woman who had mild COVID-19 (a few samples of this study predate the infection). Cell type and time point are not known.

V usage is TRBV3-1 and J usage is TRBJ2-7, with D possibly being TRBD1 (6 bases). The CDR3 length is 15 residues. V was trimmed by 3 bases and J by 2 bases, leaving 14 bases between them. The germline V gene has CDR1 LGHDT and CDR2 YNNKEL (reference sequence). The chain's CDR3 is CASSQGRGLAYEQYF. DNA for the CDR3: TGTGCCAGCAGCCAGGGCAGGGGCCTGGCCTACGAGCAGTACTTC.

This clonotype was found many times. This chain joins TRBV2 and TRBJ2-1; D gene ambiguous. Deletions cut 0 bases from V and 0 bases from J, with 9 bases between. CDR3 length: 16 amino acids. Per the germline V gene, CDR1 is SNHLY and CDR2 is FYNNEI. Here the CDR3 DNA reads TGTGCCAGCAGTGAAGCGACAAGGGTCTCCTACAATGAGCAGTTCTTC. Its protein is CASSEATRVSYNEQFF.

This rearrangement joins TRBV6-2 or TRBV6-3 to TRBJ2-1; D call uncertain. There are 13 residues in the CDR3. The germline V and J ends were trimmed by 4 bases and 9 bases, with 13 bases remaining between them. CDR1 is MNHEY and CDR2 is SVGEGT in the germline V gene. Here the CDR3 reads CASSSATVGEQFF. The DNA of the CDR3 is TGTGCCAGCAGTTCCGCTACAGTGGGTGAGCAGTTCTTC.

A few counts support this clonotype. In DNA form, the CDR3 reads TGTGCCAGCGGACAGCTAAAAAATCAGCCCCAGCATTTT. This sequence encodes CASGQLKNQPQHF. The chain couples TRBV6-5 to TRBJ1-5; TRBD1 might be the D (6 bases). The CDR3 has 13 amino acids. Trimming stripped 8 bases from V and 4 bases from J, with 12 bases between. Germline V gene data show CDR1 as MNHEY and CDR2 as SVGAGI.

This clonotype has a handful of counts. The rearrangement links TRBV4-1 to TRBJ2-1; the D call may be TRBD1 or TRBD2 (5 bases each). The V end lost 4 bases, the J end lost 6 bases, and 16 bases lay between the germline ends. Germline CDR1 and CDR2: MGHRA and YSYEKL. The CDR3 extends over 15 amino acids. CDR3 amino acids: CASSPLGRATNEQFF. CDR3 nucleotide sequence: TGCGCCAGCAGCCCCTTGGGGCGGGCAACCAATGAGCAGTTCTTC.

This clonotype occurred a few times. The rearrangement links TRBV7-2 to TRBJ2-3, with D tentatively TRBD2 (6 bases). The V end lost 1 base, the J end lost 6 bases, and 23 bases lay between the germline ends. This CDR3 has 18 residues. Germline CDR1 and CDR2: SGHTA and FQGNSA. The CDR3 reads CASSLVTIADRSRDTQYF. CDR3 in DNA: TGTGCCAGCAGCTTAGTGACTATAGCGGACCGGTCTCGTGATACGCAGTATTTT.

J is TRBJ2-7 and V is TRBV10-3; 12 nucleotides align to TRBD1. The CDR3 length is 16 residues. After removal of 7 bases from V and 4 bases from J, the junction contained 11 bases not matched to a gene. The germline V gene has CDR1 ENHRY and CDR2 SYGVKD. The CDR3 sequence is CAIKPSPGQGAYEQYF. The CDR3 nucleotides read TGTGCCATCAAACCTTCGCCGGGACAGGGGGCTTACGAGCAGTACTTC.

The table lists this clonotype with a few counts. V usage is TRBV7-3 and J usage is TRBJ2-1, with D perhaps assigned TRBD1 or TRBD2 (6 bases each). Germline V gene sequence: CDR1 SGHTA, CDR2 FQGTGA. The CDR3 loop spans 14 amino acids. The V end was cut by 0 bases, the J end by 10 bases, with 13 bases between. The CDR3 sequence: CASSLTPGADEQFF. The CDR3 nucleotides read TGTGCCAGCAGCTTAACACCGGGGGCCGACGAGCAGTTCTTC. Full variable domain (rest looked up from reference TRBV7-3 and TRBJ2-1): GAGVSQTPSNKVTEKGKYVELRCDPISGHTALYWYRQSLGQGPEFLIYFQGTGAADDSGLPNDRFFAVRPEGSVSTLKIQRTERGDSAVYLCASSLTPGADEQFFGPGTRLTVL.

The chain has TRBV6-2 or TRBV6-3 and TRBJ1-3; D perhaps matches TRBD1 (6 bases). The V end lost 6 bases, the J end lost 0 bases, and 15 bases lay between the germline ends. This CDR3 has 16 amino acids. Germline-derived CDR1 and CDR2 are MNHEY and SVGEGT. CDR3 sequence (DNA): TGTGCCAGCAGCCTACCCGGGACACGCTCTGGAAACACCATATATTTT. Translated: CASSLPGTRSGNTIYF.

The rearrangement joins TRBV9 to TRBJ2-7, with 9 bases lining up with TRBD1. V trimming: 7 bases; J trimming: 3 bases; junction bases outside the gene matches: 14. This CDR3 has 16 residues. Looked up from germline, CDR1 is SGDLS and CDR2 is YYNGEE. This CDR3 is CASAPTSGQGIYEQYF. The CDR3 bases are TGTGCCAGCGCACCGACCTCGGGACAGGGAATCTACGAGCAGTACTTC.

The chain carries TRBV24-1 and TRBJ2-3, with 7 bases aligning to TRBD2. Germline V lookup: CDR1 KGHDR, CDR2 SFDVKD. The CDR3 runs to 16 residues. The J segment lost 0 bases and the V segment lost 9 bases, leaving 11 bases of the junction unmatched. The CDR3 bases are TGTGCCACCGGTTCGGATGGTAGCGGGAGCACAGATACGCAGTATTTT. Its translation is CATGSDGSGSTDTQYF.

This clonotype was seen a few times. The CDR3: CAAQGGISTEAFF. The CDR3, as DNA: TGTGCCGCTCAGGGGGGAATTAGCACTGAAGCTTTCTTT. The V gene is TRBV12-3 or TRBV12-4, the J gene TRBJ1-1; 7 bases align to TRBD1. The CDR3 runs 13 residues. J lost 4 bases, V lost 11 bases, and 10 bases had no gene match.

This clonotype was detected ten times or more. The CDR3 nucleotides read TGTGCCAGCAGTGGAGGCCGGGACACCCCTAATGGGGAGCAGTTCTTC. This sequence encodes CASSGGRDTPNGEQFF. The chain recombines TRBV12-3 or TRBV12-4 with TRBJ2-1, with a possible D match to TRBD1 (6 bases). Trimming shortened V by 5 bases and J by 10 bases, and 24 bases separated the two germline ends. This CDR3 has 16 residues.

This clonotype turned up a few times. The gene calls are TRBV12-3 or TRBV12-4 and TRBJ2-2, with 9 bases lining up with TRBD2. The junction had 12 bases not matched to a gene; V was cut back by 3 bases and J by 4 bases. This CDR3 is 18 amino acids long. This CDR3 is CASSFSVLAGTPTGELFF. CDR3 coding DNA: TGTGCCAGCAGTTTTAGTGTCCTAGCGGGAACTCCCACCGGGGAGCTGTTTTTT.

J is TRBJ2-1 and V is TRBV7-3; 8 bases match TRBD1. V shed 5 bases, J shed 5 bases, and the junction held 2 bases outside the gene matches. The CDR3 is 13 amino acids. Per germline, CDR1 SGHTA and CDR2 FQGTGA. The CDR3 protein is CASSQGADNEQFF. The DNA for the CDR3 is TGTGCCAGCAGCCAGGGGGCTGACAATGAGCAGTTCTTC.

This clonotype appeared a few times. This sequence joins TRBV30 and TRBJ2-3; no reliable D call. V was shortened by 3 bases and J by 4 bases, with 8 bases between the two germline ends. From germline, CDR1 is GTSNPN and CDR2 SVGIG (reference sequence). The CDR3 consists of 12 residues. DNA of the CDR3: TGTGCCTGGAGGGCCAGCGCAGATACGCAGTATTTT. As protein: CAWRASADTQYF.